The clone carrying this T cell receptor beta chain was recorded once. Its antigen is not identified. The sample comes from a study of T cell responses to AZD1222 COVID-19 vaccine. The table came from immunoSEQ multiplex PCR; TCRdb's copy has only in-frame clones and leaves some out. The sample contains under 150,000 clones, roughly 90% of which appear only once. Study conclusions and caveats: At baseline, seropositivity was found in only six or seven AZD1222 recipients. Among the donors, most were white British and more were female, and clonal diversity was possibly underestimated. Sampling captured repertoires only after the peak T cell response.

The sample was peripheral blood, taken 28 days after the second AZD1222 dose. The clonotype comes from an adult who received the AZD1222 COVID-19 vaccine.

The CDR3 here is CSVATGTSASYEQYF. As DNA, the CDR3 is TGCAGCGTGGCTACCGGGACTAGCGCATCCTACGAGCAGTACTTC. The chain has TRBV29-1 and TRBJ2-7, with 10 bases that match TRBD2. Losses at the gene ends were 6 bases for V and 1 base for J; bases not matched to a gene: 9. Germline V gene data show CDR1 as SQVTM and CDR2 as ANQGSEA. The CDR3 spans 15 residues.